One sample yielded the 6 T cell receptor beta chains listed below, sequenced in a study of vaccination and CD4 T cells after COVID-19. Sequencing of cultured CD4+ T cell DNA used the Oncomine TCR Beta short-read assay. TCRdb recomputed calls from the PCR reads with MiXCR, one row per CDR3 protein. The table shows some 14,000 distinct CDR3 sequences, with 20% to 25% occurring only once. Documented treatment: roughly ten-day PBMC culture with coronavirus spike peptide pools or control peptides (ViraFEST assay). Their cognate antigens are unknown. The sample in question was CD4+ T cells from blood, cultured in vitro, obtained after SARS-CoV-2 vaccination. These receptors were taken from a human donor who had recovered from COVID-19.

The chain couples TRBV2 to TRBJ2-7; TRBD1 matches at 7 bases. CDR1 SNHLY and CDR2 FYNNEI come from the germline V gene. Trimming cost V 2 bases and J 1 base; bases outside gene matches: 5. The CDR3 has 15 residues. The CDR3 nucleotides read TGTGCCAGCAGTGAATACGGGACAGCATCCTACGAGCAGTACTTC. This sequence encodes CASSEYGTASYEQYF.

This chain links TRBV7-8 with TRBJ2-2; D gene unclear. The germline CDR1 and CDR2 sequences are SGHVS and FQNEAQ. This CDR3 contains 13 residues. The V end lost 5 bases, the J end lost 9 bases, and 13 bases lay between the germline ends. The DNA of the CDR3 is TGTGCCAGCAGCCCCCGGGCAACCTGGGAGCTGTTTTTT. It translates to CASSPRATWELFF.

This clonotype was counted between two and nine times. The chain uses TRBV18 and TRBJ2-5; D unresolved. Trimming removed 3 bases from V and 0 bases from J, with 2 bases in between. The CDR3 length is 12 residues. Germline values: CDR1 KGHSH, CDR2 LQKENI. CDR3 protein: CASSPYQETQYF. DNA for the CDR3: TGTGCCAGCTCACCGTACCAAGAGACCCAGTACTTC.

This clonotype was seen only a few times. The chain recombines TRBV7-3 with TRBJ2-5, with D tentatively TRBD2 (6 bases). V shed 5 bases and J shed 5 bases, with 15 bases lying between them. The germline CDR1 and CDR2 sequences are SGHTA and FQGTGA. The CDR3 has 14 residues. CDR3 sequence (DNA): TGTGCCAGCAGCCCGGGCGGGGCTGGGGAGACCCAGTACTTC. It codes for CASSPGGAGETQYF.

With respect to this clonotype: The germline gene is not matched at one end of the junction; a read error may be the cause. The V gene is TRBV27, the J gene TRBJ1-1; no firm D call. CDR3 length: 12 residues. Germline lookup yields CDR1 MNHEY and CDR2 SMNVEV (reference sequence). The CDR3 region is CASSTNTLEDFF. The DNA for the CDR3 is TGTGCCAGCAGTACTAACACCCTTGAAGATTTCTTT.

This clonotype is judged medium-sized. The genes are TRBV6-4 and TRBJ2-3, with D tentatively TRBD1 (5 bases). Germline CDR1 MRHNA, CDR2 SNTAGT. Trimming took off 3 bases at V and 2 bases at J, with 18 bases between the two ends. The CDR3 is 17 residues long. CDR3 in amino acids: CASSESGFSGDTDTQYF. CDR3 coding DNA: TGTGCCAGCAGTGAATCAGGGTTTAGTGGTGACACAGATACGCAGTATTTT.